This note documents a single TCR beta chain sequence. The junction departs from germline at one end; a sequencing error may be responsible. This specimen comes from a study of CD8 T cells in Susac syndrome. Reverse transcription of about 0.5 to 1 ug RNA was carried out with random hexamers. An immunoSEQ multiplex PCR generated amplified TCR beta CDR3 products spanning 54 Vbeta and 13 Jbeta. Via MiXCR, TCRdb re-called the immunoSEQ multiplex PCR reads, giving one row per CDR3 protein. Of 77,000 or so distinct CDR3 sequences detected, 93% appear once; the ten largest clones hold around 0.57%. This clonotype was sampled from a human donor with Susac syndrome. The material sequenced was CD4+ T cells from PBMCs.

CDR3 protein: CASSDRVGNSEAFF. DNA for the CDR3: TGTGCCAGTAGTGACCGCGTAGGGAACTCTGAAGCTTTCTTT. This chain joins TRBV19 and TRBJ1-1; no reliable D call. CDR3 length: 14 amino acids. The germline gives CDR1 LNHDA, CDR2 SQIVND (reference sequence).